This T cell receptor beta chain was sequenced during a study of chemoradiotherapy in HPV16-positive cancers. The data were produced by immunoSEQ multiplex PCR, yet TCRdb's version contains in-frame clones alone and is incomplete. The sample has 15,000 or so clones; around three quarters are singletons. Notes on the study in general: Non-HPV-specific T cells did not expand in tumors during treatment, whereas candidate HPV-specific clones and E7-related motifs did.

Regarding this clone: What it binds is not known.

Sequenced material: tumor tissue, taken from a patient who underwent chemoradiotherapy. The source of this sequence is a human donor with HPV-associated anogenital cancer.

CDR3 coding DNA: TGCGCCAGCAGCTTGGGCCAGGGATCATTGGCCCTCCACTTT. Amino acid sequence: CASSLGQGSLALHF. The rearrangement uses TRBV5-1 and TRBJ1-6; tentatively, D is TRBD1 (5 bases). The CDR3 contains 14 residues. Germline V gene lookup returns CDR1 SGHRS and CDR2 YFSETQ. V was trimmed by 0 bases and J by 14 bases, leaving 15 bases between them. The full variable domain, with the rest looked up from reference TRBV5-1 and TRBJ1-6, is KAGVTQTPRYLIKTRGQQVTLSCSPISGHRSVSWYQQTPGQGLQFLFEYFSETQRNKGNFPGRFSGRQFSNSRSEMNVSTLELGDSALYLCASSLGQGSLALHFGNGTRLTVT.